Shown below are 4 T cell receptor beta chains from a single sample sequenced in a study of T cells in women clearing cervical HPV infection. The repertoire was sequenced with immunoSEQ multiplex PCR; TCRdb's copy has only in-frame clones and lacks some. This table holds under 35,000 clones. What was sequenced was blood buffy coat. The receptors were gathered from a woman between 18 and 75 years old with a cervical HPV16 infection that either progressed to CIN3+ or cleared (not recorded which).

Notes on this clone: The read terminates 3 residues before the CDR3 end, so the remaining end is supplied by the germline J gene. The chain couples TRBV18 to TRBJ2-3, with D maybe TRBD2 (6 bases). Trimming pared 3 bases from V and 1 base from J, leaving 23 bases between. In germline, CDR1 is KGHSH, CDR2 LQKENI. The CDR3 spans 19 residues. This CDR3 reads CASSPLQIGLTGGTDTQYF. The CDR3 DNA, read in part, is TGTGCCAGCTCACCCCTCCAGATCGGCCTAACGGGGGGCACAGATACG.

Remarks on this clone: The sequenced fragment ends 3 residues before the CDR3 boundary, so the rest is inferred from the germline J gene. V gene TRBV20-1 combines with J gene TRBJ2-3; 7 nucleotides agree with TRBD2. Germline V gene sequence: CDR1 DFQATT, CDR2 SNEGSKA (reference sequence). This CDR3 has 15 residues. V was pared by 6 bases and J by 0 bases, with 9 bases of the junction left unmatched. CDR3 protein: CSASRPSGSTDTQYF. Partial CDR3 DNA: TGCAGTGCGAGCCGTCCTAGCGGAAGCACAGATACG.

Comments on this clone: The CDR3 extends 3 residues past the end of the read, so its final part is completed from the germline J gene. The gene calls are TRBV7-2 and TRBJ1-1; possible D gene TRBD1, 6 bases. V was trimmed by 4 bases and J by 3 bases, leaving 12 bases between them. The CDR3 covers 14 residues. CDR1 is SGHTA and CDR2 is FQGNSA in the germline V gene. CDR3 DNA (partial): TGTGCCAGCAGCTCCAGGGGCGGGTACACTGAA. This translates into CASSSRGGYTE. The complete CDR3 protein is CASSSRGGYTEAFF.

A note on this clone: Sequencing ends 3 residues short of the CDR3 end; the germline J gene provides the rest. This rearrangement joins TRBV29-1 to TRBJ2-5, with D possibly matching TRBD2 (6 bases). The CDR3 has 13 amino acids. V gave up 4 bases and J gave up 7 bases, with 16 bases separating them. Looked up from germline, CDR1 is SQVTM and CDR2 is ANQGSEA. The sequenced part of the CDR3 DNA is TGCAGCGTTGTCCAGGAGGGTAGGAGGACC. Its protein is CSVVQEGRRT. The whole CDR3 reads CSVVQEGRRTQYF.